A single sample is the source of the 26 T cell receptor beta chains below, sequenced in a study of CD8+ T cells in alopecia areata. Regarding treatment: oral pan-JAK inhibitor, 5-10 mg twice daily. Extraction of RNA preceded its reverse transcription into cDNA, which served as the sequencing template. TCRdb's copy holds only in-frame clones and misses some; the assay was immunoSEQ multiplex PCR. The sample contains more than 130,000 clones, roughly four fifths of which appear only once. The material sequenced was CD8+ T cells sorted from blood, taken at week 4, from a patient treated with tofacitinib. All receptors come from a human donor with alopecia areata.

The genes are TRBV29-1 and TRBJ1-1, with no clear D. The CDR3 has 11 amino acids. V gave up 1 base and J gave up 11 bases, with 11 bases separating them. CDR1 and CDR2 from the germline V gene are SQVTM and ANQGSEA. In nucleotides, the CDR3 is TGCAGCGTTGAAGGGCAATCGGCCGCTTTCTTT. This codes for CSVEGQSAAFF.

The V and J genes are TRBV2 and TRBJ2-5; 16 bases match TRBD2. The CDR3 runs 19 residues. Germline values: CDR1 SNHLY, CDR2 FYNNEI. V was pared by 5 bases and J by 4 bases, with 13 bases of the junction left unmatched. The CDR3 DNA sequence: TGTGCCAGCAGTCCCCGCGGGGGGACTAGCGGGGGGGCCGGAGAGACCCAGTACTTC. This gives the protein CASSPRGGTSGGAGETQYF.

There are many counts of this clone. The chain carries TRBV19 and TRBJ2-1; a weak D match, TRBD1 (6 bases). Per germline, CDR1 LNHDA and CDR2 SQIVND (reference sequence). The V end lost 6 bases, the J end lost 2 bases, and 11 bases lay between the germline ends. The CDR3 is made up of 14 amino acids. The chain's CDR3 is CASRPQGTYNEQFF. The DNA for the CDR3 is TGTGCCAGTAGGCCACAGGGTACCTACAATGAGCAGTTCTTC.

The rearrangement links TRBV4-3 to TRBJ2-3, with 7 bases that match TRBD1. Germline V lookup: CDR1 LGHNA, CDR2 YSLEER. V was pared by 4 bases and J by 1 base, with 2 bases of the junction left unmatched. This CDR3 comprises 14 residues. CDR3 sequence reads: CASSRGTGTDTQYF. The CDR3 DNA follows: TGCGCCAGCAGCCGAGGGACAGGCACAGATACGCAGTATTTT.

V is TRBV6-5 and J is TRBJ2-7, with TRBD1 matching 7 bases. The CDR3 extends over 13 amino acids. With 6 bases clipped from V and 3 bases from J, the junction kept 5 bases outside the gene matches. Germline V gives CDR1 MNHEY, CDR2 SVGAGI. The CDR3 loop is CASSWGQLYEQYF. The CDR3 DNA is TGTGCCAGCAGCTGGGGACAGCTCTACGAGCAGTACTTC.

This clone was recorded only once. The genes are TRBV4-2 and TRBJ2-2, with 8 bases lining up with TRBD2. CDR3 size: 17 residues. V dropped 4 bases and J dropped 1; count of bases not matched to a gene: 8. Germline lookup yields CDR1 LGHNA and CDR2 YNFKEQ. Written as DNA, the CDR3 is TGTGCCAGCAGCCCCCTGGCGGCGGGGGGGAACACCGGGGAGCTGTTTTTT. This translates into CASSPLAAGGNTGELFF.

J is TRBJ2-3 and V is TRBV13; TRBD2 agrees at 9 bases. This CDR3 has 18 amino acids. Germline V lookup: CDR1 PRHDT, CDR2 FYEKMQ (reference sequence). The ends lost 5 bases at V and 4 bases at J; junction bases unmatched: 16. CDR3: CASSPVASGGPEADTQYF. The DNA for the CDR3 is TGTGCCAGCAGCCCCGTGGCCAGCGGGGGGCCGGAGGCAGATACGCAGTATTTT.

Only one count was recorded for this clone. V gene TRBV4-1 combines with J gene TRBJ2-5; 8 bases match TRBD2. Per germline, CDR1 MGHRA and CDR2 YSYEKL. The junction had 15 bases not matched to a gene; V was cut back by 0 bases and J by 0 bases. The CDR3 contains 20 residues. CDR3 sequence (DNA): TGCGCCAGCAGCCAAGATACCCTAGGCGCGAGCGGGAGTTACCAAGAGACCCAGTACTTC. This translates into CASSQDTLGASGSYQETQYF.

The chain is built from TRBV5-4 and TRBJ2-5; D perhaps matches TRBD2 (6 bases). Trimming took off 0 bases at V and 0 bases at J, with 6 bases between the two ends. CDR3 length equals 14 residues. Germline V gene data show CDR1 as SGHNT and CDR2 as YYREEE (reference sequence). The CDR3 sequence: CASSLVADQETQYF. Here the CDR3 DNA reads TGTGCCAGCAGCTTGGTAGCGGACCAAGAGACCCAGTACTTC.

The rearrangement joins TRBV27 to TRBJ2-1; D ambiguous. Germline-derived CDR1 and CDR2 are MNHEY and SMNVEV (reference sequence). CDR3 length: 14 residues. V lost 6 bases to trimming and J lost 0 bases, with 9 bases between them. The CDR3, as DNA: TGTGCCAGCAGGGCTATTAACTCCTACAATGAGCAGTTCTTC. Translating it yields CASRAINSYNEQFF.

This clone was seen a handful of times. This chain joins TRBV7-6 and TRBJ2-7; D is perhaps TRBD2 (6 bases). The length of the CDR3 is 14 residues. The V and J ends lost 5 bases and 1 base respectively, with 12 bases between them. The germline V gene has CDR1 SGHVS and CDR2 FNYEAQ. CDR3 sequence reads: CASSPWLASYEQYF. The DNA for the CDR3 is TGTGCCAGCAGCCCGTGGCTAGCGTCCTACGAGCAGTACTTC.

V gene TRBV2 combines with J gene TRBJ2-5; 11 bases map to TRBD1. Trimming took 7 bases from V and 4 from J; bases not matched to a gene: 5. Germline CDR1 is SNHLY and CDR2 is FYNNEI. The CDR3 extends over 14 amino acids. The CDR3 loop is CASTAGTGGETQYF. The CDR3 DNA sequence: TGTGCCAGCACTGCTGGGACAGGGGGAGAGACCCAGTACTTC.

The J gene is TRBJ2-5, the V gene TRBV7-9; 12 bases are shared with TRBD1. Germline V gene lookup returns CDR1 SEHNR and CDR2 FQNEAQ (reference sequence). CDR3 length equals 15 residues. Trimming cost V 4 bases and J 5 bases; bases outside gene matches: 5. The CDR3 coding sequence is TGTGCCAGCAGCTCCCGGGACAGGGGGCTGGAGACCCAGTACTTC. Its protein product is CASSSRDRGLETQYF.

CDR3 protein: CASSSTDKYEQYF. The CDR3 DNA sequence: TGTGCCAGCAGCTCCACGGACAAGTACGAGCAGTACTTC. The J gene is TRBJ2-7, the V gene TRBV7-9; D possibly corresponds to TRBD1 (5 bases). Trimming shortened V by 4 bases and J by 4 bases, and 11 bases separated the two germline ends. The CDR3 spans 13 residues. Germline CDR1 reads SEHNR; CDR2 reads FQNEAQ (reference sequence).

CDR3: CATKPTQGSSYEQYF. The CDR3 DNA follows: TGTGCCACAAAGCCCACCCAAGGGAGCTCCTACGAGCAGTACTTC. The chain links TRBV6-1 to TRBJ2-7; D is perhaps TRBD2 (5 bases). V shed 10 bases and J shed 0 bases, with 19 bases lying between them. The CDR3 extends over 15 amino acids. Germline V gives CDR1 MNHNS, CDR2 SASEGT.

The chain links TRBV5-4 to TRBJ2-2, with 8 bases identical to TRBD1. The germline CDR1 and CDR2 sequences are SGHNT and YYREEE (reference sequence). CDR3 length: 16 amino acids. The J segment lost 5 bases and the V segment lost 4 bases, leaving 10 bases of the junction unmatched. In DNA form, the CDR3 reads TGTGCCAGCAGCGGCGGGACAGGCCTAAGGACCGGGGAGCTGTTTTTT. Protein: CASSGGTGLRTGELFF. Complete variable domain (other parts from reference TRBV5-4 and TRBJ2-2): ETGVTQSPTHLIKTRGQQVTLRCSSQSGHNTVSWYQQALGQGPQFIFQYYREEENGRGNFPPRFSGLQFPNYSSELNVNALELDDSALYLCASSGGTGLRTGELFFGEGSRLTVL.

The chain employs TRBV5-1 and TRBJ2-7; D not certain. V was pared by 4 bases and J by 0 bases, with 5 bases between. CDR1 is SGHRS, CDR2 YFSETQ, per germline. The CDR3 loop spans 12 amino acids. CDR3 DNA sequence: TGCGCCAGCAGCGGTAGCTCCTACGAGCAGTACTTC. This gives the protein CASSGSSYEQYF.

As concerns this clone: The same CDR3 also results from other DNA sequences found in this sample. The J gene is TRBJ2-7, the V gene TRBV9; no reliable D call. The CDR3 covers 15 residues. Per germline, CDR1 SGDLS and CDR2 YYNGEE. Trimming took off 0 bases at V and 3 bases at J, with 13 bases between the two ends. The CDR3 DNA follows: TGTGCCAGCAGCGTAGACGCCGGCCGCGGCTACGAGCAGTACTTC. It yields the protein CASSVDAGRGYEQYF. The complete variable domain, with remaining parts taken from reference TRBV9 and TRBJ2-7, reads DSGVTQTPKHLITATGQRVTLRCSPRSGDLSVYWYQQSLDQGLQFLIQYYNGEERAKGNILERFSAQQFPDLHSELNLSSLELGDSALYFCASSVDAGRGYEQYFGPGTRLTVT.

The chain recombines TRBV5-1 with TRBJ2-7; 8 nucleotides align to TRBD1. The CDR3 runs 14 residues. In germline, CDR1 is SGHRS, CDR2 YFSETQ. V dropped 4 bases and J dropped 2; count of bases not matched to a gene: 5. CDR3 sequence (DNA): TGCGCCAGCAGCCCTCCGGGACAGGCCTACGAGCAGTACTTC. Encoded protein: CASSPPGQAYEQYF.

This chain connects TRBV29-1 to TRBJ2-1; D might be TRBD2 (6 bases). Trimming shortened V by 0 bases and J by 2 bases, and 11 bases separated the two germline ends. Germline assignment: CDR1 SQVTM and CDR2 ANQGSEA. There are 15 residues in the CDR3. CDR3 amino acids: CSVEDAGGAYNEQFF. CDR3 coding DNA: TGCAGCGTTGAAGATGCTGGCGGGGCCTACAATGAGCAGTTCTTC.

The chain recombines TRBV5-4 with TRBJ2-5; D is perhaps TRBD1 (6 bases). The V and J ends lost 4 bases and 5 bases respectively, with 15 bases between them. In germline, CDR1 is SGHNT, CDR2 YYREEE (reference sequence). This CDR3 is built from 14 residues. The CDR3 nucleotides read TGTGCCAGCAGCGGTCACAGGGAGTTGGAGACCCAGTACTTC. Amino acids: CASSGHRELETQYF.

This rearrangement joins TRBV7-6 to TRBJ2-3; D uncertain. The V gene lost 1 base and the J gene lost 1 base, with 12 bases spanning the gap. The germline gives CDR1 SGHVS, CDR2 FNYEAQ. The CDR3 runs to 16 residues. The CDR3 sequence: CASSLEGVLGTDTQYF. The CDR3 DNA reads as TGTGCCAGCAGCTTAGAGGGCGTCCTGGGCACAGATACGCAGTATTTT.

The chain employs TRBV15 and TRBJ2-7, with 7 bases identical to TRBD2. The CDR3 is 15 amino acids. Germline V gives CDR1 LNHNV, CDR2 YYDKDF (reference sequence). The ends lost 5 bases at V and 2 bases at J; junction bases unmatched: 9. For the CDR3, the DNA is TGTGCCACCAGCGCCCAAGCGGGACGAACCTACGAGCAGTACTTC. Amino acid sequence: CATSAQAGRTYEQYF.

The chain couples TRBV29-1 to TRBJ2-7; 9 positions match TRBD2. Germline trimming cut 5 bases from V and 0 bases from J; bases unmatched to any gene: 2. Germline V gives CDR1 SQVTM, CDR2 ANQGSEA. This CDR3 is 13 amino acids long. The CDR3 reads CSVLAGSSYEQYF. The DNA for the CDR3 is TGCAGCGTTCTAGCGGGAAGCTCCTACGAGCAGTACTTC.

CDR3 bases: TGCGCCAGCAGGCCGGGACAGGGGGTCGACACTGAAGCTTTCTTT. Translating it yields CASRPGQGVDTEAFF. V usage is TRBV5-1 and J usage is TRBJ1-1; 11 bases fit TRBD1. The germline V gene has CDR1 SGHRS and CDR2 YFSETQ. The V gene end was trimmed by 5 bases and the J gene end by 3 bases; junction bases not matched to a gene: 6. The CDR3 loop spans 15 amino acids.

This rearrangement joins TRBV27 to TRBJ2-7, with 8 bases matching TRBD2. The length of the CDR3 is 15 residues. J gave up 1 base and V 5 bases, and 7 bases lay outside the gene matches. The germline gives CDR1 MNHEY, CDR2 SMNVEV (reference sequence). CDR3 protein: CASSPLASGSYEQYF. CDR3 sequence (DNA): TGTGCCAGCAGTCCCCTCGCTAGCGGGTCCTACGAGCAGTACTTC.